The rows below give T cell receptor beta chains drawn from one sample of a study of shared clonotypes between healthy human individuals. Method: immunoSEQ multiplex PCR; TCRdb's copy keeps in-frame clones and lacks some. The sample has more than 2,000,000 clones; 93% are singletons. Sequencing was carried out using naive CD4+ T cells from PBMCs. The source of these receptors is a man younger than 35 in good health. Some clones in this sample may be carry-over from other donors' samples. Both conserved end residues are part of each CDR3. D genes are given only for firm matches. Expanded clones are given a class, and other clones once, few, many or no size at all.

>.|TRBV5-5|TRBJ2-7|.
CASSFRLTETYEQYF
TGTGCCAGCAGCTTCCGTCTCACAGAGACCTACGAGCAGTACTTC
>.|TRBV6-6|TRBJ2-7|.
CASSYLLGSSYEQYF
TGTGCCAGCAGTTATCTCCTGGGGAGCTCCTACGAGCAGTACTTC
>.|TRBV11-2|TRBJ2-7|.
CASSLAGSYEQYF
TGTGCCAGCAGCTTAGCGGGCTCCTACGAGCAGTACTTC
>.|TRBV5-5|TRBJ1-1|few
CASSSDYRTEAFF
TGTGCCAGCAGCTCAGATTATCGCACTGAAGCTTTCTTT
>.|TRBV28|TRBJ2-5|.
CASSYWTRDQETQYF
TGTGCCAGCAGTTACTGGACCCGGGATCAAGAGACCCAGTACTTC
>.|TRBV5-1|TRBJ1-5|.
CASSLWGVVGQPQHF
TGCGCCAGCAGCTTATGGGGGGTCGTGGGGCAGCCCCAGCATTTT
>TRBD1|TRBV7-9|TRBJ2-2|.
CASRPSIVRDRGTGELFF
TGTGCCAGCAGACCTAGCATCGTCCGGGACAGGGGGACCGGGGAGCTGTTTTTT
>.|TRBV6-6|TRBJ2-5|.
CASSYSIETQYF
TGTGCCAGCAGTTACTCTATCGAGACCCAGTACTTC
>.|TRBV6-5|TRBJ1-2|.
CASSYSKESNYGYTF
TGTGCCAGCAGTTACTCGAAGGAGAGCAACTATGGCTACACCTTC
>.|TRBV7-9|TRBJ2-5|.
CASSPPGRQETQYF
TGTGCCAGCAGTCCCCCGGGGCGTCAAGAGACCCAGTACTTC
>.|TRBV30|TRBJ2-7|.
CAWSHKQGLGAPYEQYF
TGTGCCTGGAGTCACAAACAGGGTCTAGGTGCGCCCTACGAGCAGTACTTC
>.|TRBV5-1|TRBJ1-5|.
CASSLSGGSNQPQHF
TGCGCCAGCAGCTTGTCCGGCGGTAGCAATCAGCCCCAGCATTTT